Given below is one T cell receptor beta chain in context. Its antigen is unidentified. This specimen comes from a study of OX40 agonist ivuxolimab in advanced cancers. Study as a whole: An agonistic human IgG2 monoclonal antibody against OX40 (CD134) was given. Aged about 20 to 80 with a mean of roughly 63 years, they were approximately 80% male. General study points: The mean number of expanded clones was higher in CD8+ T cells than in CD4+.

V dropped 5 bases and J dropped 6 bases, with 17 bases sitting between them. This CDR3 has 15 residues. Looked up from germline, CDR1 is SGHNT and CDR2 is YENEEA. Profiled with immunoSEQ multiplex PCR; TCRdb holds only in-frame clones, not every one. The sample yields 70,000 to 85,000 clones, more than 80% seen once. This TCR derives from an adult with an advanced solid tumor such as melanoma, head and neck, liver or kidney cancer. V and J are TRBV11-3 and TRBJ2-1; weak D call: TRBD2 (5 bases). This specimen consisted of CD4+ or CD8+ T cells sorted from blood, obtained in a trial of the OX40 agonist ivuxolimab. The CDR3 protein is CASSKRGLDANEQFF. Here the CDR3 DNA reads TGTGCCAGCAGCAAGCGAGGGCTAGACGCCAATGAGCAGTTCTTC. Full variable domain (outside the CDR3, taken from reference TRBV11-3 and TRBJ2-1): EAGVVQSPRYKIIEKKQPVAFWCNPISGHNTLYWYLQNLGQGPELLIRYENEEAVDDSQLPKDRFSAERLKGVDSTLKIQPAELGDSAVYLCASSKRGLDANEQFFGPGTRLTVL.